This TCR beta chain is from a study of shared clonotypes between healthy human individuals. V gave up 1 base and J gave up 5 bases, with 11 bases separating them. The length of the CDR3 is 15 residues. The germline V gene encodes CDR1 SGHVS and CDR2 FNYEAQ. Profiled with immunoSEQ multiplex PCR; TCRdb holds only in-frame clones, not every one. The table lists approximately 2.1 million clones, approximately 95% of them singletons. The chain recombines TRBV7-6 with TRBJ2-2; D ambiguous. The clonotype comes from a man aged 18 to 29 in good health. Some clones in this sample may be carry-over from other donors' samples. What was sequenced was naive CD4+ T cells from PBMCs. The subset here: CD45RA+ positively selected. This CDR3 is CASSLDSPSTGELFF. CDR3 in DNA: TGTGCCAGCAGCTTAGATAGTCCCTCGACCGGGGAGCTGTTTTTT. Using reference TRBV7-6 and TRBJ2-2 for the parts outside the CDR3, the full variable domain is GAGVSQSPRYKVTKRGQDVALRCDPISGHVSLYWYRQALGQGPEFLTYFNYEAQQDKSGLPNDRFSAERPEGSISTLTIQRTEQRDSAMYRCASSLDSPSTGELFFGEGSRLTVL.